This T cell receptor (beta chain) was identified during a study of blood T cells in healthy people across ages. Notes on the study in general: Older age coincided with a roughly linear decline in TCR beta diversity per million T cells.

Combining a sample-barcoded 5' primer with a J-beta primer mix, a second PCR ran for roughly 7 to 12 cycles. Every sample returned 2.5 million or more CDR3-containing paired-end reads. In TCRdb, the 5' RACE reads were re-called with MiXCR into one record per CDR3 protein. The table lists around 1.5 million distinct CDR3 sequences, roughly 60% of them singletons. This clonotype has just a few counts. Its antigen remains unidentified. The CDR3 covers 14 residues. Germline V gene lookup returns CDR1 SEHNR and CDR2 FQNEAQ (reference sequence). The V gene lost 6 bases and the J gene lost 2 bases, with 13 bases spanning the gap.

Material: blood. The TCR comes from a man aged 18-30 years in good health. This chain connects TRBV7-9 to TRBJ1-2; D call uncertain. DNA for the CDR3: TGTGCCAGCAGTATGTCGACGGCGAACTATGGCTACACCTTC. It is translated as CASSMSTANYGYTF.